One sample yielded the 30 T cell receptor beta chains listed below, sequenced in a study of OX40 agonist ivuxolimab in advanced cancers. Assay: immunoSEQ multiplex PCR; the TCRdb copy retains only in-frame clones and omits some. The table includes 70,000 to 95,000 clones, roughly 90% detected once. This specimen consisted of CD4+ or CD8+ T cells sorted from blood, obtained in a trial of the OX40 agonist ivuxolimab. These receptors came from an adult with an advanced solid tumor such as melanoma, head and neck, liver or kidney cancer.

The V gene is TRBV27, the J gene TRBJ2-7, with 7 bases fitting TRBD2. Trimming at V came to 5 bases and at J to 2 bases, leaving 18 bases not matched to a gene. Germline CDR1 and CDR2: MNHEY and SMNVEV (reference sequence). The CDR3 has 18 amino acids. The CDR3 protein is CASSKRDYPGEAPYEQYF. The CDR3 DNA sequence: TGTGCCAGCAGTAAACGGGACTACCCGGGAGAAGCCCCCTACGAGCAGTACTTC.

The chain uses TRBV2 and TRBJ2-5; D call uncertain. Looked up from germline, CDR1 is SNHLY and CDR2 is FYNNEI. Trimming removed 6 bases from V and 4 bases from J, with 9 bases in between. The CDR3 loop spans 12 amino acids. CDR3 DNA: TGTGCCAGCAGCCCAGTAGGAGAGACCCAGTACTTC. Its translation is CASSPVGETQYF.

The chain has TRBV7-8 and TRBJ2-5, with D perhaps TRBD1 (7 bases). The germline gives CDR1 SGHVS, CDR2 FQNEAQ. The germline V and J ends were trimmed by 1 base and 7 bases, with 10 bases remaining between them. This CDR3 is 13 amino acids long. The CDR3 loop is CASSLVRGVTQYF. Here the CDR3 DNA reads TGTGCCAGCAGCTTAGTCAGGGGGGTGACCCAGTACTTC.

The chain couples TRBV6-5 to TRBJ1-1; D gene ambiguous. V was clipped by 2 bases and J by 5 bases, with 15 bases between them. Germline CDR1 MNHEY, CDR2 SVGAGI. The CDR3 is made up of 15 amino acids. Written as DNA, the CDR3 is TGTGCCAGCAGTTACGCTTATGTCGGGGAAACTGAAGCTTTCTTT. Translating gives CASSYAYVGETEAFF.

The CDR3: CASSDGQVYEQYF. In nucleotides, the CDR3 is TGCGCCAGCAGCGATGGACAGGTCTACGAGCAGTACTTC. The chain links TRBV5-1 to TRBJ2-7, with 7 bases aligning to TRBD1. This CDR3 spans 13 amino acids. Germline V lookup: CDR1 SGHRS, CDR2 YFSETQ. V lost 4 bases and J lost 3; bases outside the gene matches: 4. The variable domain in full, completed from reference TRBV5-1 and TRBJ2-7, reads KAGVTQTPRYLIKTRGQQVTLSCSPISGHRSVSWYQQTPGQGLQFLFEYFSETQRNKGNFPGRFSGRQFSNSRSEMNVSTLELGDSALYLCASSDGQVYEQYFGPGTRLTVT.

The chain combines TRBV27 with TRBJ2-1; a weak D match, TRBD1 (6 bases). With 7 bases removed from V and 2 bases from J, the gap between germline ends came to 15 bases. From germline, CDR1 is MNHEY and CDR2 SMNVEV (reference sequence). The CDR3 contains 15 residues. CDR3: CASNSKGVAYNEQFF. CDR3 in DNA: TGTGCCAGCAATTCAAAGGGGGTTGCCTACAATGAGCAGTTCTTC.

The V and J genes are TRBV29-1 and TRBJ2-7; D may be TRBD1 (5 bases). In germline, CDR1 is SQVTM, CDR2 ANQGSEA. This CDR3 region has 12 residues. The V end lost 5 bases, the J end lost 1 base, and 9 bases lay between the germline ends. In nucleotides, the CDR3 is TGCAGCGTTACGACAGTTTCCTACGAGCAGTACTTC. Its protein is CSVTTVSYEQYF.

The chain is built from TRBV7-3 and TRBJ1-5, with D uncertain. The CDR3 is made up of 15 amino acids. Germline V gives CDR1 SGHTA, CDR2 FQGTGA. Between the trimmed V and J ends, which lost 0 bases and 3 bases, there was a span of 9 bases. The CDR3 loop reads CASSLTFSDNQPQHF. CDR3 in DNA: TGTGCCAGCAGCTTAACGTTCTCGGACAATCAGCCCCAGCATTTT.

The gene calls are TRBV7-8 and TRBJ2-7, with D unclear. V lost 5 bases, J lost 4 bases, and 6 bases lay in between. This CDR3 is built from 11 residues. CDR1 is SGHVS and CDR2 is FQNEAQ in the germline V gene. The CDR3 region has the DNA TGTGCCAGCAGCCCCGGGTACGAGCAGTACTTC. Its translation: CASSPGYEQYF.

The chain combines TRBV5-4 with TRBJ2-7, with 7 bases identical to TRBD1. Germline V gene data show CDR1 as SGHNT and CDR2 as YYREEE (reference sequence). After removal of 4 bases from V and 2 bases from J, the junction contained 3 bases not matched to a gene. This CDR3 spans 13 amino acids. The CDR3 nucleotides read TGTGCCAGCAGCAAGACAGGGACCTACGAGCAGTACTTC. It specifies CASSKTGTYEQYF.

This chain links TRBV28 with TRBJ1-2; no firm D call. The CDR3 has 14 residues. Trimming cost V 1 base and J 7 bases, with 13 bases left between them. Germline CDR1 reads MDHEN; CDR2 reads SYDVKM. CDR3 residues: CASSLSGLPFGYTF. CDR3 DNA sequence: TGTGCCAGCAGTTTATCCGGGCTGCCTTTTGGCTACACCTTC.

V usage is TRBV30 and J usage is TRBJ1-5; no firm D call. Germline loops: CDR1 GTSNPN, CDR2 SVGIG (reference sequence). There are 16 residues in the CDR3. V shed 5 bases and J shed 6 bases, with 23 bases lying between them. The CDR3 bases are TGTGCCTGGGCTCCCGGTGTGTTGGGTCAACGTCAGCCCCAGCATTTT. This encodes CAWAPGVLGQRQPQHF.

CDR3 sequence reads: CASSLGQPESPLHF. In DNA form, the CDR3 reads TGCGCCAGCAGCCTCGGACAGCCCGAATCACCCCTCCACTTT. The chain couples TRBV5-1 to TRBJ1-6, with D possibly matching TRBD1 (6 bases). This CDR3 is 14 amino acids long. The V end lost 4 bases, the J end lost 10 bases, and 15 bases lay between the germline ends. CDR1 and CDR2 (germline): SGHRS, YFSETQ.

This clone was seen only a few times. J is TRBJ1-2 and V is TRBV10-1; D uncertain. V was shortened by 5 bases and J by 4 bases, with 11 bases between the two germline ends. The CDR3 length is 13 residues. Per the germline V gene, CDR1 is WNHNN and CDR2 is SYGVQD (reference sequence). CDR3 nucleotide sequence: TGCGCCAGCAGTATAGGTCAGCTCTATGGCTACACCTTC. Amino acids: CASSIGQLYGYTF.

This clone was recorded only once. In DNA, the CDR3 is TGTGCCAGCAGTTCCGACAGGGGCAATTCACCCCTCCACTTT. Amino acids: CASSSDRGNSPLHF. The J gene is TRBJ1-6, the V gene TRBV6-6, with 8 bases aligning to TRBD1. CDR1 and CDR2 from the germline V gene are MNHNY and SVGAGI (reference sequence). Losses at the gene ends were 4 bases for V and 7 bases for J; bases not matched to a gene: 3. The CDR3 sequence is 14 residues long.

This clone has a handful of counts. V is TRBV18 and J is TRBJ1-2; D possibly corresponds to TRBD1 (5 bases). The CDR3 has 15 amino acids. The V end lost 3 bases, the J end lost 5 bases, and 16 bases lay between the germline ends. Germline V gene data show CDR1 as KGHSH and CDR2 as LQKENI. The CDR3 coding sequence is TGTGCCAGCTCACCCGGGGACCCTTTCAGATATGGCTACACCTTC. Translation gives CASSPGDPFRYGYTF.

The chain joins TRBV5-5 to TRBJ2-3; TRBD2 matches 11 bases. Trimming removed 1 base from V and 3 bases from J; junction bases left unmatched: 1. Germline V gene lookup returns CDR1 SGHKS and CDR2 YYEKEE (reference sequence). The CDR3 runs to 15 residues. The CDR3 DNA is TGTGCCAGCAGCTTGCTAGCGGGGGGAACAGATACGCAGTATTTT. Its protein product is CASSLLAGGTDTQYF.

For the CDR3, the DNA is TGTGCCAGCAGCTCCAGACAGGCGGAGACCCAGTACTTC. It is translated as CASSSRQAETQYF. The rearrangement links TRBV9 to TRBJ2-5, with D tentatively TRBD1 (6 bases). Germline lookup yields CDR1 SGDLS and CDR2 YYNGEE. This CDR3 is built from 13 residues. V gave up 4 bases and J gave up 5 bases, with 12 bases separating them.

The rearrangement joins TRBV11-1 to TRBJ1-2; 7 nucleotides match TRBD1. Germline CDR1 and CDR2: SGHAT and FQDESV (reference sequence). After removal of 5 bases from V and 0 bases from J, the junction contained 12 bases not matched to a gene. The CDR3 sequence is 17 residues long. In DNA, the CDR3 is TGTGCCAGCAGCGTTACCGGGACAGTTATTGCTAACTATGGCTACACCTTC. Amino acid sequence: CASSVTGTVIANYGYTF.

The rearrangement uses TRBV2 and TRBJ1-1; D ambiguous. V was pared by 5 bases and J by 7 bases, with 11 bases between. This CDR3 comprises 12 residues. The germline V gene encodes CDR1 SNHLY and CDR2 FYNNEI. In DNA form, the CDR3 reads TGTGCCAGCAGTAAAGAGTCCGGTGAAGCTTTCTTT. As protein: CASSKESGEAFF.

The chain is built from TRBV18 and TRBJ2-1, with D unresolved. Per the germline V gene, CDR1 is KGHSH and CDR2 is LQKENI. V lost 0 bases, J lost 4 bases, and 10 bases lay in between. This CDR3 comprises 15 residues. The CDR3 region is CASSPPYQLYNEQFF. In nucleotides, the CDR3 is TGTGCCAGCTCACCACCGTACCAGCTTTACAATGAGCAGTTCTTC. The full variable domain, its missing parts supplied by reference TRBV18 and TRBJ2-1, is NAGVMQNPRHLVRRRGQEARLRCSPMKGHSHVYWYRQLPEEGLKFMVYLQKENIIDESGMPKERFSAEFPKEGPSILRIQQVVRGDSAAYFCASSPPYQLYNEQFFGPGTRLTVL.

The chain employs TRBV7-2 and TRBJ2-7, with D tentatively TRBD1 (8 bases). The CDR3 runs to 14 residues. The ends were cut back, 4 bases at V and 3 bases at J, with 13 bases in the middle. Germline loops: CDR1 SGHTA, CDR2 FQGNSA. This chain's CDR3 is CASSSGGGSYEQYF. CDR3 DNA: TGTGCCAGCAGCTCAGGGGGCGGGAGCTACGAGCAGTACTTC.

The chain carries TRBV18 and TRBJ2-7; D perhaps matches TRBD1 (6 bases). V was pared by 0 bases and J by 2 bases, with 11 bases between. The CDR3 extends over 15 amino acids. Germline-derived CDR1 and CDR2 are KGHSH and LQKENI. CDR3 sequence reads: CASSPPSTGTYEQYF. In DNA, the CDR3 is TGTGCCAGCTCACCACCGAGCACAGGGACCTACGAGCAGTACTTC.

The chain links TRBV5-1 to TRBJ2-3; D gene unclear. V was shortened by 0 bases and J by 5 bases, with 10 bases between the two germline ends. There are 14 residues in the CDR3. CDR1 is SGHRS, CDR2 YFSETQ, per germline. The CDR3 nucleotides are TGCGCCAGCAGCTTGGTCCCGAGTGAAGATACGCAGTATTTT. This gives the protein CASSLVPSEDTQYF.

This chain links TRBV6-5 with TRBJ2-7; D unresolved. The germline V gene has CDR1 MNHEY and CDR2 SVGAGI. The V end was cut by 0 bases, the J end by 1 base, with 7 bases between. There are 14 residues in the CDR3. CDR3 sequence (DNA): TGTGCCAGCAGTTACTCTTCTAGATCCTACGAGCAGTACTTC. Translating it yields CASSYSSRSYEQYF.

The gene calls are TRBV5-1 and TRBJ1-2, with 7 bases fitting TRBD1. The V gene end was trimmed by 4 bases and the J gene end by 0 bases; junction bases not matched to a gene: 6. The CDR3 covers 15 residues. CDR1 SGHRS and CDR2 YFSETQ come from the germline V gene. This chain's CDR3 is CASSQRTGSNYGYTF. CDR3 nucleotide sequence: TGCGCCAGCAGCCAAAGGACAGGTTCTAACTATGGCTACACCTTC. Drawing the rest from reference TRBV5-1 and TRBJ1-2, the complete variable domain is KAGVTQTPRYLIKTRGQQVTLSCSPISGHRSVSWYQQTPGQGLQFLFEYFSETQRNKGNFPGRFSGRQFSNSRSEMNVSTLELGDSALYLCASSQRTGSNYGYTFGSGTRLTVV.

This chain uses TRBV28 with TRBJ1-2, with TRBD1 matching over 7 bases. Losses at the gene ends were 6 bases for V and 8 bases for J; bases not matched to a gene: 6. Germline CDR1 reads MDHEN; CDR2 reads SYDVKM. The CDR3 covers 12 residues. The CDR3 region has the DNA TGTGCCAGCAGAGCGACAGGGAGCGGCTACACCTTC. Its protein is CASRATGSGYTF.

This clone has only one observation. The gene calls are TRBV28 and TRBJ2-1, with TRBD2 matching over 11 bases. The CDR3 contains 14 residues. V was pared by 7 bases and J by 8 bases, with 7 bases of the junction left unmatched. Germline CDR1 reads MDHEN; CDR2 reads SYDVKM. The CDR3 DNA follows: TGTGCCAGCAATGGGCTAGCGGGGGGTTATGAGCAGTTCTTC. This sequence encodes CASNGLAGGYEQFF.

The chain uses TRBV6-5 and TRBJ2-3, with 10 bases identical to TRBD2. Germline CDR1 reads MNHEY; CDR2 reads SVGAGI. The CDR3 is made up of 15 amino acids. The V gene end was trimmed by 6 bases and the J gene end by 4 bases; junction bases not matched to a gene: 7. In DNA, the CDR3 is TGTGCCAGCAGACCGGCAAGCGGGGGGGCAGATACGCAGTATTTT. Amino acids: CASRPASGGADTQYF.

CDR3: CASTDRADPTGELFF. CDR3 in DNA: TGTGCCAGCACTGACAGGGCGGATCCCACCGGGGAGCTGTTTTTT. The chain employs TRBV28 and TRBJ2-2; 7 positions match TRBD1. Unmatched junction bases numbered 9, after V lost 7 bases and J lost 4 bases. Germline V gives CDR1 MDHEN, CDR2 SYDVKM. This CDR3 has 15 amino acids.